These T cell receptor beta chains were read from a single sample in a study of T cells after yellow fever vaccination. MiXCR, applied by TCRdb to the 5' RACE reads, yields one record per CDR3 protein. The table lists more than 300,000 distinct CDR3 sequences, 3.5% to 5% of them singletons, with 15% to 20% in the top ten. The specimen comprised PBMCs, sampled 15 days after the yellow fever booster vaccination. The receptors derive from a man younger than 35 who received the YFV17D yellow fever vaccine. Each CDR3 is given with its conserved first and last residue. A D gene is named only where the DNA matches it firmly. Expanded clones are given a class, and other clones once, few, many or no size at all.

NA,17,NA,TRBV7-8,TRBJ2-2,CASSLAQARARFGELFF,TGTGCCAGCAGCTTAGCGCAGGCCAGGGCGCGTTTCGGGGAGCTGTTTTTT
many,14,NA,TRBV7-9,TRBJ1-1,CASSFKDQWTEAFF,TGTGCCAGCAGCTTCAAGGACCAGTGGACTGAAGCTTTCTTT
many,16,NA,TRBV7-6,TRBJ2-2,CASSLAFPQSTGELFF,TGTGCCAGCAGCTTAGCTTTCCCCCAGTCGACCGGGGAGCTGTTTTTT
few,12,NA,TRBV4-2,TRBJ1-5,CASSQESEPQHF,TGTGCCAGCAGCCAAGAGAGTGAGCCCCAGCATTTT
NA,15,TRBD1,TRBV25-1,TRBJ2-7,CASSEPGQGGYEQYF,TGTGCCAGCAGTGAGCCGGGACAGGGGGGCTACGAGCAGTACTTC
few,17,NA,TRBV4-1,TRBJ1-3,CASSPRPRGISGNTIYF,TGCGCCAGCAGCCCCCGACCGAGGGGTATCTCTGGAAACACCATATATTTT
once,17,TRBD1,TRBV10-1,TRBJ1-4,CASSEGQVPSTNEKLFF,TGCGCCAGCAGTGAGGGACAGGTGCCCAGCACTAATGAAAAACTGTTTTTT
NA,15,TRBD2,TRBV29-1,TRBJ2-1,CSVEWGGGLINEQFF,TGCAGCGTTGAATGGGGCGGGGGGCTTATCAATGAGCAGTTCTTC
many,14,NA,TRBV20-1,TRBJ2-5,CSASSAERHETQYF,TGCAGTGCTAGTTCGGCCGAACGACACGAGACCCAGTACTTC
many,15,NA,TRBV5-1,TRBJ2-3,CASGQGLGATDTQYF,TGCGCCAGCGGGCAAGGACTGGGGGCCACAGATACGCAGTATTTT
few,13,NA,TRBV7-2,TRBJ2-3,CASSRGHSDTQYF,TGTGCCAGCAGCCGGGGACATTCAGATACGCAGTATTTT
many,15,NA,TRBV6-5,TRBJ2-7,CASSYTPGGTYEQYF,TGTGCCAGCAGTTACACCCCAGGGGGGACCTACGAGCAGTACTTC
NA,13,TRBD1,TRBV5-4,TRBJ2-5,CASAPGTEETQYF,TGTGCCAGCGCCCCCGGGACAGAAGAGACCCAGTACTTC
few,14,NA,TRBV2,TRBJ1-5,CASSGSRSNQPQHF,TGTGCCAGCAGTGGTAGTCGTAGCAATCAGCCCCAGCATTTT
many,14,NA,TRBV5-4,TRBJ2-3,CASSLEASSDTQYF,TGTGCCAGCAGCTTGGAGGCTAGCTCAGATACGCAGTATTTT
many,13,NA,TRBV12-3/TRBV12-4,TRBJ2-3,CASSGDITDTQYF,TGTGCCAGCAGTGGGGATATCACAGATACGCAGTATTTT
many,16,NA,TRBV5-6,TRBJ2-7,CASSGRGPPLSYEQYF,TGTGCCAGCAGCGGCCGGGGCCCGCCACTTTCCTACGAGCAGTACTTC
many,13,NA,TRBV12-3/TRBV12-4,TRBJ2-7,CASSYQGSYEQYF,TGTGCCAGCAGCTATCAGGGGTCCTACGAGCAGTACTTC
NA,19,NA,TRBV7-9,TRBJ2-3,CASTPSWFRLEVASDTQYF,TGTGCCAGCACCCCCAGTTGGTTTAGGCTAGAAGTGGCATCAGATACGCAGTATTTT
many,13,NA,TRBV10-3,TRBJ2-5,CAMAQQSQETQYF,TGTGCCATGGCGCAACAGAGTCAAGAGACCCAGTACTTC
NA,13,TRBD1,TRBV5-1,TRBJ1-2,CASGQGAGYGYTF,TGCGCCAGCGGACAGGGGGCTGGGTATGGCTACACCTTC
few,12,NA,TRBV5-1,TRBJ2-2,CASSLDLISLFF,TGCGCCAGCAGCTTGGATTTGATTTCCCTGTTTTTT
many,15,TRBD2,TRBV6-6,TRBJ2-3,CASRRLAGGSDTQYF,TGTGCCAGCAGACGACTAGCGGGGGGTTCAGATACGCAGTATTTT
NA,15,TRBD1,TRBV7-2,TRBJ2-3,CASRTGGQHTDTQYF,TGTGCCAGCAGGACAGGGGGACAGCACACAGATACGCAGTATTTT
few,11,NA,TRBV29-1,TRBJ2-1,CSVGGYNEQFF,TGCAGCGTTGGAGGGTACAATGAGCAGTTCTTC
few,16,NA,TRBV4-3,TRBJ2-7,CASSTTGLGGPYEQYF,TGCGCCAGCAGCACCACCGGACTTGGGGGGCCCTACGAGCAGTACTTC
NA,15,NA,TRBV3-1,TRBJ1-3,CASSLPSGGFNTIYF,TGTGCCAGCAGCCTCCCCTCGGGGGGCTTCAACACCATATATTTT
many,17,NA,TRBV20-1,TRBJ2-6,CSATRGNTASGANVLTF,TGCAGTGCTACCCGCGGCAACACCGCCTCTGGGGCCAACGTCCTGACTTTC
many,15,TRBD1,TRBV5-1,TRBJ2-5,CASSPVPGQQETQYF,TGCGCCAGCAGCCCTGTCCCGGGACAGCAAGAGACCCAGTACTTC
many,13,NA,TRBV20-1,TRBJ2-5,CSVGGPYQETQYF,TGCAGTGTGGGGGGCCCGTACCAAGAGACCCAGTACTTC
many,14,NA,TRBV7-8,TRBJ1-1,CASSFALMNTEAFF,TGTGCCAGCAGCTTTGCCCTCATGAACACTGAAGCTTTCTTT
NA,14,TRBD2,TRBV28,TRBJ2-3,CASSGPGGSDTQYF,TGTGCCAGCAGTGGTCCGGGGGGTTCAGATACGCAGTATTTT
NA,13,NA,TRBV28,TRBJ1-2,CASSLTGAGGYTF,TGTGCCAGCAGTTTAACGGGGGCGGGCGGCTACACCTTC
NA,14,TRBD1,TRBV7-2,TRBJ2-1,CASSLLRGYNEQFF,TGTGCCAGCAGCTTGCTCAGGGGGTACAATGAGCAGTTCTTC
many,12,NA,TRBV28,TRBJ2-7,CASGGASYEQYF,TGTGCCAGCGGGGGTGCATCCTACGAGCAGTACTTC
few,12,NA,TRBV12-3/TRBV12-4,TRBJ2-7,CASSLMGYEQYF,TGTGCCAGCAGTTTGATGGGGTACGAGCAGTACTTC
many,14,TRBD1,TRBV20-1,TRBJ1-1,CSASQTGEGTEAFF,TGCAGTGCTTCTCAGACAGGGGAAGGGACTGAAGCTTTCTTT
many,14,NA,TRBV5-1,TRBJ2-5,CASSLVGGGETQYF,TGCGCCAGCAGCTTGGTCGGGGGCGGAGAGACCCAGTACTTC
NA,14,TRBD1,TRBV12-5,TRBJ1-1,CASGIRTGYTEAFF,TGTGCTAGTGGCATCCGGACAGGGTACACTGAAGCTTTCTTT
many,18,NA,TRBV7-3,TRBJ2-1,CASSLGLVGGAPYNEQFF,TGTGCCAGCAGCTTAGGTCTGGTGGGGGGGGCCCCATACAATGAGCAGTTCTTC
few,14,NA,TRBV5-1,TRBJ1-1,CASSPGGASTEAFF,TGCGCCAGCAGCCCGGGCGGGGCCAGCACTGAAGCTTTCTTT
few,15,TRBD1,TRBV6-5,TRBJ1-6,CASSYLDRSDSPLHF,TGTGCCAGCAGTTACTTGGACAGGTCGGATTCACCCCTCCACTTT
many,15,NA,TRBV7-2,TRBJ1-1,CASSLKQGRNTEAFF,TGTGCCAGCAGCCTAAAACAGGGCAGGAACACTGAAGCTTTCTTT
NA,13,NA,TRBV10-3,TRBJ1-1,CAISGEPRTEAFF,TGTGCCATCAGTGGGGAGCCGAGGACTGAAGCTTTCTTT
many,13,TRBD1,TRBV6-1,TRBJ1-5,CASSAQGDQPQHF,TGTGCCAGCAGTGCGCAGGGGGACCAGCCCCAGCATTTT
many,14,TRBD1,TRBV6-2/TRBV6-3,TRBJ2-5,CASSSPRGPGTQYF,TGTGCCAGCAGTTCCCCGAGGGGGCCGGGCACCCAGTACTTC
NA,13,NA,TRBV2,TRBJ2-5,CASTSRSRETQYF,TGTGCCAGCACCAGCAGGAGTCGTGAGACCCAGTACTTC
many,16,NA,TRBV5-5,TRBJ1-6,CASSLLQSSYNSPLHF,TGTGCCAGCAGCTTGTTACAGAGCTCCTATAATTCACCCCTCCACTTT
few,17,NA,TRBV6-2/TRBV6-3,TRBJ2-2,CASSYDGLRLDTGELFF,TGTGCCAGCAGTTACGATGGCCTACGATTGGACACCGGGGAGCTGTTTTTT
NA,13,NA,TRBV27,TRBJ2-1,CASSLNGNNEQFF,TGTGCCAGCAGTTTGAACGGAAACAATGAGCAGTTCTTC
many,15,NA,TRBV4-3,TRBJ2-2,CASSRMGVNTGELFF,TGCGCCAGCAGCCGGATGGGAGTGAACACCGGGGAGCTGTTTTTT
few,17,TRBD1,TRBV4-1,TRBJ2-5,CASSQSPGQGGQETQYF,TGCGCCAGCAGCCAATCCCCAGGACAGGGGGGTCAAGAGACCCAGTACTTC
many,12,NA,TRBV20-1,TRBJ2-5,CSATPGQETQYF,TGCAGTGCTACCCCAGGTCAAGAGACCCAGTACTTC
NA,16,TRBD1,TRBV27,TRBJ2-5,CASSFSTGATQETQYF,TGTGCCAGCAGTTTCTCGACAGGGGCTACCCAAGAGACCCAGTACTTC
many,15,NA,TRBV9,TRBJ2-5,CASSVAGWARETQYF,TGTGCCAGCAGCGTCGCGGGTTGGGCTCGGGAGACCCAGTACTTC
many,14,TRBD1,TRBV5-1,TRBJ2-2,CASSLRTGTGELFF,TGCGCCAGCAGCTTGCGGACAGGGACCGGGGAGCTGTTTTTT
few,17,NA,TRBV4-1,TRBJ2-1,CASSQEKRFRSYNEQFF,TGCGCCAGCAGCCAAGAGAAGCGCTTTCGCTCCTACAATGAGCAGTTCTTC
few,13,NA,TRBV5-1,TRBJ2-1,CASSPGGSDEQFF,TGCGCCAGCAGTCCCGGGGGCAGCGATGAGCAGTTCTTC
many,13,NA,TRBV7-8,TRBJ1-2,CASSLGGMGGYTF,TGTGCCAGCAGCTTAGGAGGGATGGGCGGCTACACCTTC